Below are 29 T cell receptor beta chains sequenced from a single sample in a study of beta chain features in type 1 diabetes. Study conclusions and caveats: Among patients with Type 1 diabetes, TCRB CDR3s were moderately but significantly shorter in every one of the four CD4+ subsets.

TCRB transcripts that were expressed got sequenced, as all of the isolated RNA had been reverse transcribed. Profiled with immunoSEQ multiplex PCR; TCRdb holds only in-frame clones, not every one. The data hold approximately 250,000 clones, with roughly 17% observed a single time. These receptors are not linked to any known antigen. Sequencing input: naive CD4+ T cells from blood. Receptors originate from a man between 25 and 39 years old with type 1 diabetes.

Here the CDR3 reads CASSQDRETQPQHF. The CDR3 nucleotides are TGTGCCAGCAGTCAGGACAGGGAAACTCAGCCCCAGCATTTT. The V call is TRBV2, the J call TRBJ1-5; TRBD1 agrees at 8 bases. V lost 5 bases to trimming and J lost 6 bases; unmatched junction nucleotides: 6. Looked up from germline, CDR1 is SNHLY and CDR2 is FYNNEI. CDR3 size: 14 residues.

Only a few counts were recorded for this clone. V gene TRBV30 combines with J gene TRBJ1-4, with a tentative D call TRBD1 (5 bases). Germline V gene data show CDR1 as GTSNPN and CDR2 as SVGIG (reference sequence). This CDR3 has 13 residues. The V end lost 8 bases, the J end lost 2 bases, and 12 bases lay between the germline ends. CDR3 loop: CARDAHTNEKLFF. The CDR3, as DNA: TGTGCCCGGGACGCTCATACTAATGAAAAACTGTTTTTT.

The table lists this clone with a few counts. The chain recombines TRBV29-1 with TRBJ2-3; D is unclear. CDR1 and CDR2 (germline): SQVTM, ANQGSEA. Trimming removed 1 base from V and 5 bases from J, with 7 bases in between. CDR3 size: 12 residues. The CDR3 DNA sequence: TGCAGCGTTGAAGGAGCAGGAGATACGCAGTATTTT. Protein product: CSVEGAGDTQYF.

This clone has more than one count but fewer than ten. The rearrangement joins TRBV4-3 to TRBJ2-7; D is possibly TRBD1 or TRBD2 (5 bases each). Germline V gene data show CDR1 as LGHNA and CDR2 as YSLEER. The CDR3 totals 13 residues. The V gene lost 5 bases and the J gene lost 6 bases, with 14 bases spanning the gap. The CDR3 sequence: CASSDRGSLEQYF. The CDR3 DNA is TGCGCCAGCAGCGACCGGGGCTCCCTCGAGCAGTACTTC.

The V gene is TRBV29-1, the J gene TRBJ1-1; 8 positions match TRBD1. This CDR3 region has 13 residues. Germline V CDR1 and CDR2: SQVTM, ANQGSEA. V trimming: 3 bases; J trimming: 6 bases; junction bases outside the gene matches: 6. CDR3 DNA sequence: TGCAGCGTTGAGGACAGGGATCTACCTGAAGCTTTCTTT. This gives the protein CSVEDRDLPEAFF. Together with reference TRBV29-1 and TRBJ1-1, the CDR3 gives the full variable domain: SAVISQKPSRDICQRGTSLTIQCQVDSQVTMMFWYRQQPGQSLTLIATANQGSEATYESGFVIDKFPISRPNLTFSTLTVSNMSPEDSSIYLCSVEDRDLPEAFFGQGTRLTVV.

This rearrangement joins TRBV9 to TRBJ2-7, with TRBD1 as a possible D gene (7 bases). The germline V and J ends were trimmed by 0 bases and 6 bases, with 13 bases remaining between them. From germline, CDR1 is SGDLS and CDR2 YYNGEE. The CDR3 loop spans 14 amino acids. CDR3 sequence (DNA): TGTGCCAGCAGCGTAGGAAACAGGGGAGGCGAGCAGTACTTC. As protein: CASSVGNRGGEQYF.

The chain employs TRBV27 and TRBJ2-2; no definite D call. V was shortened by 2 bases and J by 7 bases, with 11 bases between the two germline ends. CDR3 length: 14 amino acids. Per the germline V gene, CDR1 is MNHEY and CDR2 is SMNVEV (reference sequence). DNA for the CDR3: TGTGCCAGCAGTTTAAGGGCCGGTGGCGGGGAGCTGTTTTTT. It codes for CASSLRAGGGELFF.

J is TRBJ2-1 and V is TRBV7-3, with D tentatively TRBD1 or TRBD2 (6 bases each). The germline CDR1 and CDR2 sequences are SGHTA and FQGTGA. V gave up 5 bases and J gave up 7 bases, with 18 bases separating them. The CDR3 has 15 amino acids. The CDR3 is CASSPARGRVNEQFF. CDR3 sequence (DNA): TGTGCCAGCAGCCCAGCCCGGGGGCGCGTGAATGAGCAGTTCTTC.

The J gene is TRBJ2-1, the V gene TRBV28; D remains ambiguous. The CDR3 length is 14 residues. Looked up from germline, CDR1 is MDHEN and CDR2 is SYDVKM. V lost 1 base, J lost 5 bases, and 9 bases lay in between. CDR3 nucleotides: TGTGCCAGCAGTTTATTCCCCCACAACAATGAGCAGTTCTTC. Protein sequence: CASSLFPHNNEQFF.

The chain recombines TRBV5-1 with TRBJ2-2, with 9 positions matching TRBD1. The CDR3 consists of 16 residues. V shed 3 bases, J shed 3 bases, and the junction held 6 bases outside the gene matches. CDR1 and CDR2 from the germline V gene are SGHRS and YFSETQ. The CDR3 DNA is TGCGCCAGCAGCTCAGGGACAGGGCAACACACCGGGGAGCTGTTTTTT. Protein: CASSSGTGQHTGELFF.

The chain links TRBV28 to TRBJ2-5, with D possibly matching TRBD1 (6 bases). The V end was cut by 6 bases, the J end by 5 bases, with 16 bases between. CDR1 is MDHEN and CDR2 is SYDVKM in the germline V gene. The CDR3 has 14 amino acids. CDR3: CASSPITGQETQYF. DNA of the CDR3: TGTGCCAGCAGCCCTATTACAGGGCAGGAGACCCAGTACTTC.

This clone was detected only a few times. This chain joins TRBV29-1 and TRBJ1-2, with unresolved D. This CDR3 region has 13 residues. Trimming removed 0 bases at V and 4 bases at J, with 9 bases between. The germline V gene has CDR1 SQVTM and CDR2 ANQGSEA. This CDR3 reads CSVEDRRAYGYTF. In nucleotides, the CDR3 is TGCAGCGTTGAAGATCGGAGGGCCTATGGCTACACCTTC.

The chain employs TRBV9 and TRBJ2-5; D is uncertain. Trimming shortened V by 3 bases and J by 5 bases, and 14 bases separated the two germline ends. CDR3 length equals 14 residues. Germline values: CDR1 SGDLS, CDR2 YYNGEE. CDR3 DNA sequence: TGTGCCAGCAGCGAGAGTAGCCTGGTGGAGACCCAGTACTTC. The encoded protein is CASSESSLVETQYF.

V gene TRBV4-2 combines with J gene TRBJ1-4, with 9 bases matching TRBD1. The CDR3 totals 19 residues. Germline V CDR1 and CDR2: LGHNA, YNFKEQ. Unmatched junction bases numbered 11, after V lost 0 bases and J lost 3 bases. CDR3 bases: TGTGCCAGCAGCCAAGATGGAACAGGGGGCAACTTGTCTAATGAAAAACTGTTTTTT. This encodes CASSQDGTGGNLSNEKLFF.

This clone was seen only a few times. The V and J genes are TRBV18 and TRBJ2-7; 7 nucleotides line up with TRBD1. This CDR3 contains 13 residues. Trimming cost V 6 bases and J 7 bases; bases outside gene matches: 9. Germline-derived CDR1 and CDR2 are KGHSH and LQKENI. The CDR3 spells CASSPDRSKEQYF. CDR3 sequence (DNA): TGTGCCAGCTCCCCGGACAGGAGTAAAGAGCAGTACTTC.

This clone was seen a few times. The chain links TRBV5-4 to TRBJ2-3, with a possible D match to TRBD1 (6 bases). Germline CDR1 is SGHNT and CDR2 is YYREEE (reference sequence). The V end lost 5 bases, the J end lost 2 bases, and 15 bases lay between the germline ends. This CDR3 has 15 amino acids. CDR3: CASSSRGWNTDTQYF. The CDR3 nucleotides are TGTGCCAGCAGTTCCAGGGGTTGGAACACAGATACGCAGTATTTT.

This clone came up a few times. This chain joins TRBV4-2 and TRBJ2-3; TRBD2 matches at 14 bases. Germline V gives CDR1 LGHNA, CDR2 YNFKEQ. The J segment lost 0 bases and the V segment lost 0 bases, leaving 5 bases of the junction unmatched. The CDR3 has 19 amino acids. CDR3 region: CASSQDARTSGRSTDTQYF. The CDR3 DNA reads as TGTGCCAGCAGCCAAGATGCCCGGACTAGCGGGAGGAGCACAGATACGCAGTATTTT.

V is TRBV11-2 and J is TRBJ2-5, with 7 nucleotides matching TRBD2. This CDR3 has 15 amino acids. Germline CDR1 SGHAT, CDR2 FQNNGV. The junction had 9 bases not matched to a gene; V was cut back by 5 bases and J by 3 bases. The CDR3 coding sequence is TGTGCCAGCAGCCACAACTGGGCGGGAGAAGAGACCCAGTACTTC. Translated: CASSHNWAGEETQYF.

This clone was seen only a few times. For the CDR3, the DNA is TGTGCCAGCAGCTCGAGGGCAGGGGGGACCTACGAGCAGTACTTC. The encoded protein is CASSSRAGGTYEQYF. V and J are TRBV7-2 and TRBJ2-7, with D perhaps TRBD1 (7 bases). This CDR3 is 15 amino acids long. Germline loops: CDR1 SGHTA, CDR2 FQGNSA. Trimming took off 4 bases at V and 2 bases at J, with 15 bases between the two ends. Full variable domain (rest looked up from reference TRBV7-2 and TRBJ2-7): GAGVSQSPSNKVTEKGKDVELRCDPISGHTALYWYRQSLGQGLEFLIYFQGNSAPDKSGLPSDRFSAERTGGSVSTLTIQRTQQEDSAVYLCASSSRAGGTYEQYFGPGTRLTVT.

In its sample, this clone was seen a few times. Distinct nucleotide sequences in the sample also encode this CDR3. The chain couples TRBV5-1 to TRBJ2-1; no reliable D call. V was shortened by 0 bases and J by 9 bases, with 4 bases between the two germline ends. The CDR3 sequence is 11 residues long. Germline values: CDR1 SGHRS, CDR2 YFSETQ. CDR3 nucleotides: TGCGCCAGCAGCTTGGAGGGTGAGCAGTTCTTC. Residues: CASSLEGEQFF.

This clone was detected only once. This chain uses TRBV5-4 with TRBJ2-1, with D uncertain. The germline V gene encodes CDR1 SGHNT and CDR2 YYREEE (reference sequence). The CDR3 spans 12 residues. Trimming cost V 0 bases and J 6 bases, with 4 bases left between them. The CDR3 sequence is CASSLVPNEQFF. Written as DNA, the CDR3 is TGTGCCAGCAGCTTGGTTCCCAATGAGCAGTTCTTC.

This clone has a handful of counts. The chain couples TRBV7-2 to TRBJ2-1, with D possibly matching TRBD2 (6 bases). The V and J ends lost 5 bases and 9 bases respectively, with 23 bases between them. Germline loops: CDR1 SGHTA, CDR2 FQGNSA. The CDR3 spans 16 residues. In DNA form, the CDR3 reads TGTGCCAGCAGCCTCCCACGAGCAGTAGCGGAGGGTGAGCAGTTCTTC. Amino acid sequence: CASSLPRAVAEGEQFF.

The table lists this clone with a few counts. V and J are TRBV7-2 and TRBJ1-5; 7 bases are shared with TRBD1. The CDR3 sequence is 15 residues long. Losses at the gene ends were 1 base for V and 2 bases for J; bases not matched to a gene: 2. From germline, CDR1 is SGHTA and CDR2 FQGNSA. The CDR3 DNA follows: TGTGCCAGCAGCTTAGTAGGGGGCGGCAATCAGCCCCAGCATTTT. As protein: CASSLVGGGNQPQHF.

The J gene is TRBJ2-1, the V gene TRBV5-4, with a tentative D call TRBD1 (5 bases). The V gene lost 2 bases and the J gene lost 6 bases, with 9 bases spanning the gap. This CDR3 has 13 amino acids. From germline, CDR1 is SGHNT and CDR2 YYREEE (reference sequence). The CDR3 DNA reads as TGTGCCAGCAGCTTACCAGGGCTCAATGAGCAGTTCTTC. Translation gives CASSLPGLNEQFF. The whole variable domain, filled in from reference TRBV5-4 and TRBJ2-1, reads ETGVTQSPTHLIKTRGQQVTLRCSSQSGHNTVSWYQQALGQGPQFIFQYYREEENGRGNFPPRFSGLQFPNYSSELNVNALELDDSALYLCASSLPGLNEQFFGPGTRLTVL.

The gene calls are TRBV7-9 and TRBJ2-3, with D possibly TRBD2 on 6 matching bases. Germline V gene sequence: CDR1 SEHNR, CDR2 FQNEAQ (reference sequence). The CDR3 runs to 14 residues. V was shortened by 1 base and J by 6 bases, with 11 bases between the two germline ends. The CDR3 sequence is CASSLDLAGDTQYF. Here the CDR3 DNA reads TGTGCCAGCAGCTTAGATTTGGCGGGGGATACGCAGTATTTT.

This clone has just a few counts. This chain's CDR3 is CSVNLQGAQETQYF. The CDR3 DNA reads TGCAGCGTAAATCTACAGGGGGCCCAAGAGACCCAGTACTTC. V and J are TRBV29-1 and TRBJ2-5, with TRBD1 identical over 9 bases. V gave up 6 bases and J gave up 1 base; unmatched junction bases: 6. The CDR3 is 14 amino acids. Germline assignment: CDR1 SQVTM and CDR2 ANQGSEA.

The J gene is TRBJ2-7, the V gene TRBV4-1; 9 bases agree with TRBD2. The CDR3 consists of 15 residues. Germline V lookup: CDR1 MGHRA, CDR2 YSYEKL. V gave up 5 bases and J gave up 7 bases; unmatched junction bases: 12. CDR3 nucleotide sequence: TGCGCCAGCAGCTCGGAAGGTAGCGGGAGCGGGGAGCAGTACTTC. It is translated as CASSSEGSGSGEQYF.

The genes are TRBV7-2 and TRBJ2-5; 9 bases match TRBD2. The CDR3 has 15 amino acids. Germline CDR1 and CDR2: SGHTA and FQGNSA. Germline trimming cut 2 bases from V and 1 base from J; bases unmatched to any gene: 2. CDR3 sequence reads: CASSLQREVQETQYF. The DNA for the CDR3 is TGTGCCAGCAGCTTACAGCGGGAGGTCCAAGAGACCCAGTACTTC.

As to this clone: This sample also contains other DNA sequences that code for the same CDR3. V usage is TRBV5-1 and J usage is TRBJ2-3; perhaps TRBD1 as D (5 bases). The germline V gene has CDR1 SGHRS and CDR2 YFSETQ. V lost 2 bases to trimming and J lost 5 bases, with 6 bases between them. This CDR3 comprises 12 residues. CDR3 sequence reads: CASSLGQDTQYF. As DNA, the CDR3 is TGCGCCAGCAGCTTAGGACAAGATACGCAGTATTTT.